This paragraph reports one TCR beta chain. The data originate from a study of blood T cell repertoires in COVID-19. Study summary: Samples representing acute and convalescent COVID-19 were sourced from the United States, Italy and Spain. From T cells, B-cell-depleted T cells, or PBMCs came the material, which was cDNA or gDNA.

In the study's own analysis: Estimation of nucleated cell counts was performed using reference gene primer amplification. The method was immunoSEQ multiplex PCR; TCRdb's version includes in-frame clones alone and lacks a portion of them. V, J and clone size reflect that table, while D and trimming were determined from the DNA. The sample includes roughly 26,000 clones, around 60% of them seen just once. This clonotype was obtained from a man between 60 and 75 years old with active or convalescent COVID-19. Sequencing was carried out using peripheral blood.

CDR3 in DNA: TGTGCCAGCAGCCGACAGGAGCGGGGCTATGGCTACACCTTC. Translation gives CASSRQERGYGYTF. The rearrangement links TRBV14 to TRBJ1-2, with D perhaps TRBD1 (6 bases). This CDR3 has 14 amino acids. In germline, CDR1 is SGHDN, CDR2 FVKESK. The V gene lost 4 bases and the J gene lost 4 bases, with 13 bases spanning the gap.